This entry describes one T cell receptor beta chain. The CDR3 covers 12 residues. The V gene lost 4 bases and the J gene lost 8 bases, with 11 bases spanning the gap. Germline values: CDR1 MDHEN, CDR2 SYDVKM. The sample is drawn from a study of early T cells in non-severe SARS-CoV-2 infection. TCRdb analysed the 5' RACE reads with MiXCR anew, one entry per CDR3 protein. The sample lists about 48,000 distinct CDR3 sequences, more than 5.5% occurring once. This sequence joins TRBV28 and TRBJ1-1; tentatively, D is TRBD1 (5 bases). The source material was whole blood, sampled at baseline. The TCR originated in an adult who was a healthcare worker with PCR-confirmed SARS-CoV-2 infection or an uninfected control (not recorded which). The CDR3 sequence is CASSSRAGEAFF. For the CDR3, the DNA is TGTGCCAGCAGTTCCCGGGCAGGGGAAGCTTTCTTT.